The T cell receptor (beta chain) under discussion was sequenced for a study of OX40 agonist ivuxolimab in advanced cancers. Study-wide context: Dose-escalation patients' cancers were hepatocellular carcinoma, melanoma, renal cell or head and neck cancer. Partial response was recorded in three patients: one hepatocellular carcinoma and two cutaneous melanoma cases. Study observations and caveats: In CD8+ T cells, expanded clones were on average more numerous than in CD4+.

This clone was recorded a few times. The target antigen is unknown. Generated by immunoSEQ multiplex PCR, the TCRdb table keeps only in-frame clones and is missing some. The sample totals approximately 85 clones. Individuals having autoimmune disease history or systemic immunosuppression were not enrolled. The J segment lost 2 bases and the V segment lost 5 bases, leaving 5 bases of the junction unmatched. Germline CDR1 is SGHNT and CDR2 is YENEEA. The CDR3 loop spans 14 amino acids. The V and J genes are TRBV11-3 and TRBJ1-2, with 7 bases that match TRBD1. The sample was gathered in a trial of the OX40 agonist ivuxolimab. This TCR was sampled from an adult with an advanced solid tumor such as melanoma, head and neck, liver or kidney cancer. The CDR3 DNA reads as TGTGCCAGCAGCAGCCCGGGACAGAACTATGGCTACACCTTC. This sequence encodes CASSSPGQNYGYTF. Variable domain in full (rest from reference TRBV11-3 and TRBJ1-2): EAGVVQSPRYKIIEKKQPVAFWCNPISGHNTLYWYLQNLGQGPELLIRYENEEAVDDSQLPKDRFSAERLKGVDSTLKIQPAELGDSAVYLCASSSPGQNYGYTFGSGTRLTVV.